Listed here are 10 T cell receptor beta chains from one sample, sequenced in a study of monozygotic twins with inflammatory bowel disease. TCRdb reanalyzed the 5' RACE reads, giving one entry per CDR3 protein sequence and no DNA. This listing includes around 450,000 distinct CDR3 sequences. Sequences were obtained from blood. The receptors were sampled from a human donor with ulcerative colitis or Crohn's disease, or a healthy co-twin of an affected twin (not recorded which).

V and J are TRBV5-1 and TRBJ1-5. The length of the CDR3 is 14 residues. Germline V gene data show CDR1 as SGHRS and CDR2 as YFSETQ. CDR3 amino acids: CASSSGLGDQPQHF.

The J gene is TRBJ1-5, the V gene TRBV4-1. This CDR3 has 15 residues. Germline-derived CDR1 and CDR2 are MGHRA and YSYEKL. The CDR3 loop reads CASSPTYVDKQPQHF.

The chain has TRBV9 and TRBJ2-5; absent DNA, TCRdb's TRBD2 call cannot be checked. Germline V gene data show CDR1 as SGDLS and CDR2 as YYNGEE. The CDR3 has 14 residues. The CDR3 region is CASSAGLAEETQYF.

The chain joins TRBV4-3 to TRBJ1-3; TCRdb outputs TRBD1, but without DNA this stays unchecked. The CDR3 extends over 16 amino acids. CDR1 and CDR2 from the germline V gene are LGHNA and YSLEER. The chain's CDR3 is CASSPSIDRGGNTIYF.

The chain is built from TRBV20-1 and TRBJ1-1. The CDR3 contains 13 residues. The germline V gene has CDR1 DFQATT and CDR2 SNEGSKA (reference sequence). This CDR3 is CSPEGDLNTEAFF.

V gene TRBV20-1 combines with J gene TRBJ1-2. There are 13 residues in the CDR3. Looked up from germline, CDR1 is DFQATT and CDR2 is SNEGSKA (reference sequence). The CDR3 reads CSAEQRYKYGYTF.

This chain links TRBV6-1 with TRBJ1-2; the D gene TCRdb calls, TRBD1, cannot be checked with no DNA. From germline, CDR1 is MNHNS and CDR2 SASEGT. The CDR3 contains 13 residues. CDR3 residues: CACRQGAGQGYTF.

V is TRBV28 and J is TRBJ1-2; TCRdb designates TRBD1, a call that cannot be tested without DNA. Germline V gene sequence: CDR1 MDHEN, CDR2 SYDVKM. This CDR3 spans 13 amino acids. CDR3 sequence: CASSSGAPGGYTF.

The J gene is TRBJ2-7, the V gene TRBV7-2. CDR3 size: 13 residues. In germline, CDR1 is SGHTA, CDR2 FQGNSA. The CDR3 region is CASQLAGAYEQYF.

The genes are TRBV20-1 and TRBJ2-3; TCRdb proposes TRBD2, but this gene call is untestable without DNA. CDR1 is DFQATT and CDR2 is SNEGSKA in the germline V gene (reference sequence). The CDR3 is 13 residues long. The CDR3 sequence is CSASGRRTDTQYF.